The rows below give T cell receptor beta chains drawn from one sample of a study of blood T cell repertoires in COVID-19. Measured with immunoSEQ multiplex PCR; TCRdb has only the in-frame clones, and not every one. The sample yields about 190,000 clones, around 85% seen once. Sequencing was performed on peripheral blood. The receptors were sampled from a woman in her forties or fifties with acute or convalescent COVID-19. The CDR3 runs from the conserved cysteine through the conserved F or W. D genes are given only for firm matches. Part of the rows lack a size; the others show once, few, many or a class for expanded clones.

.	TRBV6-1	TRBJ2-2	TRBD2	CASSAIRTSGGPTGELFF	TGTGCCAGCAGTGCTATCCGCACTAGCGGGGGGCCCACCGGGGAGCTGTTTTTT
.	TRBV19	TRBJ2-3	TRBD2	CASSIGLSGSITDTQYF	TGTGCCAGTAGTATCGGTCTTAGCGGGAGTATCACAGATACGCAGTATTTT
.	TRBV5-1	TRBJ2-1	.	CASSLGYGTPYNEQFF	TGCGCCAGCAGCTTGGGTTATGGGACTCCCTACAATGAGCAGTTCTTC
.	TRBV7-9	TRBJ1-5	.	CASSLDRKGDIFSNQPQHF	TGTGCCAGCAGCTTAGACAGAAAAGGGGATATATTTAGCAATCAGCCCCAGCATTTT
.	TRBV30	TRBJ2-1	TRBD2	CAWSGTSGRAGQFF	TGTGCCTGGAGCGGGACTAGCGGGAGGGCGGGGCAGTTCTTC
.	TRBV6-5	TRBJ2-7	TRBD2	CASTPIAGAFYEQYF	TGTGCCAGCACCCCCATAGCGGGAGCCTTCTACGAGCAGTACTTC
.	TRBV10-2	TRBJ2-1	TRBD2	CASSVLAGGLNEQFF	TGCGCCAGCAGTGTACTAGCGGGAGGCCTAAATGAGCAGTTCTTC
.	TRBV29-1	TRBJ2-2	.	CSVRTSPTNTGELFF	TGCAGCGTAAGAACTAGCCCCACTAACACCGGGGAGCTGTTTTTT
.	TRBV5-8	TRBJ2-2	.	CASSLAEREIGELFF	TGTGCCAGCAGCTTGGCCGAGAGGGAGATAGGGGAGCTGTTTTTT
.	TRBV5-4	TRBJ1-1	.	CASSPARVNTEAFF	TGTGCCAGCAGCCCCGCCAGGGTTAACACTGAAGCTTTCTTT
.	TRBV3-1/TRBV3-2	TRBJ2-7	TRBD2	CASSQDHPGGPGEQYF	TGTGCCAGCAGCCAAGATCATCCGGGAGGGCCGGGCGAGCAGTACTTC
few	TRBV5-4	TRBJ2-2	.	CASSGGVAGELFF	TGTGCCAGCAGTGGCGGCGTGGCCGGGGAGCTGTTTTTT
many	TRBV3-1/TRBV3-2	TRBJ1-2	TRBD1	CASSQGVQGIYGYTF	TGTGCCAGCAGCCAAGGGGTACAGGGGATCTATGGCTACACCTTC
.	TRBV4-3	TRBJ1-6	.	CASSRGQPQSPLHF	TGCGCCAGCAGCCGCGGACAGCCCCAATCACCCCTCCACTTT
.	TRBV7-2	TRBJ2-3	TRBD1	CASRRDRVADTQYF	TGTGCCAGCAGACGGGACAGGGTGGCAGATACGCAGTATTTT
.	TRBV10-3	TRBJ2-7	TRBD2	CAISETGTSNNEQYF	TGTGCCATCAGTGAAACCGGGACTAGCAACAACGAGCAGTACTTC
.	TRBV28	TRBJ2-7	TRBD1	CASIFGQGSYEQYF	TGTGCCAGCATCTTCGGACAGGGGTCCTACGAGCAGTACTTC
once	TRBV6-5	TRBJ2-3	.	CASRRSGWDTDTQYF	TGTGCCAGCCGACGATCAGGGTGGGACACAGATACGCAGTATTTT
.	TRBV6-1	TRBJ1-2	.	CASSEMWGPAAGYTF	TGTGCCAGCAGTGAAATGTGGGGGCCAGCTGCCGGCTACACCTTC
.	TRBV10-2	TRBJ2-2	.	CASSRLGQPLNTGELFF	TGCGCCAGCAGTCGATTGGGGCAGCCATTAAACACCGGGGAGCTGTTTTTT
few	TRBV6-2/TRBV6-3	TRBJ2-7	TRBD2	CASSYWGLAGSEQYF	TGTGCCAGCAGTTACTGGGGACTAGCGGGATCCGAGCAGTACTTC
.	TRBV21-1	TRBJ2-3	.	CASSKGTSGPRTDTQYF	TGTGCCAGCAGCAAAGGGACTAGCGGGCCACGCACAGATACGCAGTATTTT
.	TRBV14	TRBJ2-3	.	CASRQTSSVTDTQYF	TGTGCCAGCAGGCAAACTAGTTCGGTCACAGATACGCAGTATTTT
.	TRBV25-1	TRBJ1-2	TRBD1	CASTGDQGGPSGYTF	TGTGCCAGCACCGGAGACCAGGGGGGACCCTCGGGCTACACCTTC
.	TRBV19	TRBJ2-3	TRBD1	CASSIPLRGKDTQYF	TGTGCCAGTAGTATTCCTCTCAGGGGGAAAGATACGCAGTATTTT
.	TRBV6-2/TRBV6-3	TRBJ2-2	TRBD2	CASSFGGLGLVITGELFF	TGTGCCAGCAGTTTTGGAGGACTCGGACTAGTCATCACCGGGGAGCTGTTTTTT
.	TRBV28	TRBJ1-6	.	CASSLYVRPYSPLHF	TGTGCCAGCAGTTTATACGTCAGGCCCTATTCACCCCTCCACTTT
.	TRBV30	TRBJ1-4	TRBD1	CAWRAARDRGRTNEKLFF	TGTGCCTGGAGAGCAGCCAGGGACAGGGGGCGAACTAATGAAAAACTGTTTTTT
once	TRBV6-1	TRBJ2-3	.	CASSVYSGRGTDTQYF	TGTGCCAGCAGTGTATACTCAGGACGGGGAACAGATACGCAGTATTTT
.	TRBV30	TRBJ2-3	.	CAWSVGGDTQYF	TGTGCCTGGAGTGTAGGCGGAGATACGCAGTATTTT
.	TRBV2	TRBJ2-1	.	CASSGDRTSYNEQFF	TGTGCCAGCAGTGGAGACAGGACCTCCTACAATGAGCAGTTCTTC
.	TRBV4-3	TRBJ2-7	TRBD2	CASSQETSGTSYEQYF	TGCGCCAGCAGCCAAGAAACTAGCGGGACATCCTACGAGCAGTACTTC
.	TRBV2	TRBJ1-2	TRBD1	CASRRQGAFGYTF	TGTGCCAGCAGGCGGCAGGGGGCTTTCGGCTACACCTTC
.	TRBV10-3	TRBJ2-2	TRBD2	CAISQAGGFANTGELFF	TGTGCCATCAGCCAAGCGGGGGGCTTTGCGAACACCGGGGAGCTGTTTTTT
.	TRBV7-2	TRBJ1-2	.	CASSLNRDYGYTF	TGTGCCAGCAGCTTAAACAGGGACTATGGCTACACCTTC
.	TRBV19	TRBJ2-3	.	CASTPIGGGTDTQYF	TGTGCCAGTACCCCCATAGGCGGAGGCACAGATACGCAGTATTTT
few	TRBV9	TRBJ2-2	.	CASSVSPSGEVTGELFF	TGTGCCAGCAGCGTATCCCCCAGCGGAGAGGTCACCGGGGAGCTGTTTTTT
.	TRBV7-6	TRBJ1-1	TRBD1	CASSSGTGLNTEAFF	TGTGCCAGCAGCTCCGGGACAGGGTTGAACACTGAAGCTTTCTTT
.	TRBV6-6	TRBJ1-5	TRBD1	CASRRTGGVQPQHF	TGTGCCAGCAGGCGAACAGGGGGGGTTCAGCCCCAGCATTTT
.	TRBV6-5	TRBJ1-2	.	CASSRAEHDGGIYTF	TGTGCCAGTTCCCGGGCAGAACACGACGGAGGAATTTACACCTTC
.	TRBV12-5	TRBJ1-3	.	CASGSPGNTIYF	TGTGCTAGTGGAAGCCCTGGAAACACCATATATTTT
.	TRBV5-1	TRBJ1-6	.	CASSPWGPSNSPLHF	TGCGCCAGCAGCCCTTGGGGCCCCTCGAATTCACCCCTCCACTTT
.	TRBV5-1	TRBJ2-3	.	CASSSAPGTRTDTQYF	TGCGCCAGCAGCTCGGCCCCCGGGACAAGAACAGATACGCAGTATTTT
.	TRBV28	TRBJ1-5	.	CAGQGGGDSNQPQHF	TGTGCCGGTCAGGGAGGAGGGGATAGCAATCAGCCCCAGCATTTT
.	TRBV24-1	TRBJ2-1	.	CATSESGRGLNEQFF	TGTGCCACCAGTGAGAGCGGTAGAGGTCTCAATGAGCAGTTCTTC
.	TRBV7-2	TRBJ1-2	TRBD1	CASSTRQGDYGYTF	TGTGCCAGCAGCACACGACAGGGAGACTATGGCTACACCTTC